This note documents a single T cell receptor (beta chain) sequence. Its specificity is not known. This record comes from a study of cytomegalovirus exposure and HLA in healthy donors. Overall study context: Early released data comprised 75 million to 100 million unique TCRs from HLA-typed donors. Study-level results: Through in vitro validation, three CMV-associated chains were shown to be specific for CMV antigens.

A multiplex PCR was run with 60 Vbeta primers and 13 Jbeta primers. TCRdb keeps only in-frame clones here, not all; method: immunoSEQ multiplex PCR. Seen here are 80,000 or so clones, roughly 72% observed once, and the top ten hold approximately 20%. Trimming took 3 bases from V and 1 from J; bases not matched to a gene: 2. The CDR3 loop spans 15 amino acids. Looked up from germline, CDR1 is LNHNV and CDR2 is YYDKDF (reference sequence). The TCR was taken from a man between 25 and 39 years old in good health and CMV-seropositive. The source material was PBMCs. The chain carries TRBV15 and TRBJ2-3, with TRBD1 identical over 9 bases. The CDR3 DNA reads TGTGCCACCAGCAGTCGGACAGGGGGCACAGATACGCAGTATTTT. Amino acids: CATSSRTGGTDTQYF.